The sequence of this T cell receptor beta chain was determined in a study of T cell changes during pregnancy in multiple sclerosis. Profiling relied on immunoSEQ multiplex PCR, and the TCRdb table lists in-frame clones only, not all of them. The sample yields around 8,400 clones, approximately 87% seen once. The sequence was obtained from a female donor in good health, enrolled as a control in a pregnancy study. The sample consisted of CD8+ T cells from peripheral blood mononuclear cells, taken in the first trimester of pregnancy.

The chain's CDR3 is CASSLDRGEAFF. The DNA for the CDR3 is TGTGCCAGCAGCTTAGATCGGGGTGAAGCTTTCTTT. This chain joins TRBV7-9 and TRBJ1-1; D uncertain. The V gene lost 1 base and the J gene lost 7 bases, with 7 bases spanning the gap. Looked up from germline, CDR1 is SEHNR and CDR2 is FQNEAQ (reference sequence). The CDR3 is 12 residues long.